These 14 T cell receptor beta chains were all obtained from the same sample, sequenced in a study of post-analysis software for immune sequencing data. Their antigen targets remain unknown. The authors incorporated unique molecular identifiers into the TCR beta cDNA libraries. TCRdb fed the PCR reads into MiXCR, producing one record per CDR3 protein. The sample lists approximately 360,000 distinct CDR3 sequences, around 33% occurring once. Study results and caveats: TRBV segments more frequent in patients than in controls numbered roughly five and included TRBV5-6, TRBV5-1 and TRBV20-1.

Sequenced: blood. The receptors derive from a girl aged 5 to 17 with multiple sclerosis.

This clonotype was observed a handful of times. V usage is TRBV5-1 and J usage is TRBJ2-6; perhaps TRBD1 as D (5 bases). The CDR3 contains 17 residues. The germline V gene has CDR1 SGHRS and CDR2 YFSETQ. V gave up 1 base and J gave up 0 bases, with 11 bases separating them. The CDR3 coding sequence is TGCGCCAGCAGCTTGAACCGACAGACCTCTGGGGCCAACGTCCTGACTTTC. It specifies CASSLNRQTSGANVLTF.

This clonotype was picked up one time. This chain links TRBV6-5 with TRBJ2-2; the match to TRBD1 covers 7 bases. The junction had 4 bases not matched to a gene; V was cut back by 6 bases and J by 3 bases. The CDR3 runs to 14 residues. Germline lookup yields CDR1 MNHEY and CDR2 SVGAGI. Here the CDR3 reads CASRGTGDTGELFF. The CDR3 region has the DNA TGTGCCAGCAGAGGTACAGGGGACACCGGGGAGCTGTTTTTT.

The V gene is TRBV29-1, the J gene TRBJ2-1; TRBD2 aligns across 8 bases. This CDR3 is built from 16 residues. Unmatched junction bases numbered 16, after V lost 8 bases and J lost 4 bases. Germline V CDR1 and CDR2: SQVTM, ANQGSEA. Here the CDR3 reads CSPEGGLAGGYNEQFF. The CDR3 DNA reads TGCAGCCCGGAAGGCGGTTTGGCGGGGGGTTACAATGAGCAGTTCTTC.

This clonotype has more than one count but fewer than ten. This sequence joins TRBV5-1 and TRBJ2-3; D is unclear. Looked up from germline, CDR1 is SGHRS and CDR2 is YFSETQ. The V end was cut by 1 base, the J end by 2 bases, with 20 bases between. This CDR3 spans 18 amino acids. CDR3 residues: CASSLLAESLSTTDTQYF. The CDR3 DNA reads as TGCGCCAGCAGCTTGCTCGCGGAGTCACTATCTACCACAGATACGCAGTATTTT.

This clonotype has just one count. It may be a read error: a sequence one base away is much more abundant. The V and J genes are TRBV27 and TRBJ2-7; a weak D match, TRBD2 (6 bases). Gene TRBJ2-5 matches the end of the DNA better, so the J call may be wrong. Germline V gene data show CDR1 as MNHEY and CDR2 as SMNVEV (reference sequence). The CDR3 consists of 13 residues. The CDR3 region is CASTSREEGTQYF. As DNA, the CDR3 is TGTGCCAGCACCTCTAGGGAGGAAGGGACCCAGTACTTC.

The chain links TRBV20-1 to TRBJ2-1, with 7 bases identical to TRBD2. Germline lookup yields CDR1 DFQATT and CDR2 SNEGSKA (reference sequence). Trimming removed 2 bases from V and 9 bases from J; junction bases left unmatched: 16. The CDR3 runs to 16 residues. The CDR3 is CSARNELAGDAFEQFF. As DNA, the CDR3 is TGCAGTGCTAGAAATGAGCTGGCGGGGGACGCTTTTGAGCAGTTCTTC.

The chain carries TRBV7-2 and TRBJ2-3; 10 positions match TRBD2. V was pared by 5 bases and J by 5 bases, with 16 bases of the junction left unmatched. Germline V gives CDR1 SGHTA, CDR2 FQGNSA. The CDR3 loop spans 18 amino acids. CDR3 DNA: TGTGCCAGCAGCCCCCAGCTGGCTAGCGGGGGCGGGGGAGATACGCAGTATTTT. Translated: CASSPQLASGGGGDTQYF.

The chain carries TRBV20-1 and TRBJ1-2, with D unclear. The germline CDR1 and CDR2 sequences are DFQATT and SNEGSKA (reference sequence). The CDR3 spans 11 residues. V gave up 4 bases and J gave up 8 bases, with 11 bases separating them. DNA for the CDR3: TGCAGTGCTAAAAGGGAGAGAGGCTACACCTTC. This gives the protein CSAKRERGYTF.

This clonotype has just a few counts. V is TRBV20-1 and J is TRBJ2-1, with a tentative D call TRBD1 (6 bases). This CDR3 region has 15 residues. The V gene's germline CDR1 is DFQATT and CDR2 SNEGSKA (reference sequence). The germline V and J ends were trimmed by 0 bases and 1 base, with 10 bases remaining between them. CDR3: CSAREQGPSYNEQFF. The CDR3 nucleotides read TGCAGTGCTAGAGAGCAGGGGCCTTCCTACAATGAGCAGTTCTTC.

This clonotype has only a few counts. This chain connects TRBV29-1 to TRBJ2-5; 9 bases are a match to TRBD2. V shed 7 bases and J 2 bases; nucleotides not matched to a gene: 5. CDR3 size: 13 residues. Germline CDR1 is SQVTM and CDR2 is ANQGSEA. CDR3 DNA sequence: TGCAGCGCCGGAGCGGGGGGACAAGAGACCCAGTACTTC. The encoded protein is CSAGAGGQETQYF.

This rearrangement joins TRBV20-1 to TRBJ2-1, with D maybe TRBD2 (7 bases). The CDR3 contains 13 residues. Trimming took 3 bases from V and 4 from J, leaving 10 bases between them. Germline V gives CDR1 DFQATT, CDR2 SNEGSKA (reference sequence). This CDR3 is CSARAGAYNEQFF. CDR3 nucleotide sequence: TGCAGTGCTAGGGCGGGGGCTTACAATGAGCAGTTCTTC.

As to this clonotype: The junction shows a germline mismatch at one end, possibly a read error. V gene TRBV20-1 combines with J gene TRBJ2-7; no clear D. CDR1 is DFQATT and CDR2 is SNEGSKA in the germline V gene (reference sequence). The CDR3 is 12 residues long. Written as DNA, the CDR3 is TGCAGTGCTAGGAACAGCTCCTACGGGCAGTACTTC. Protein: CSARNSSYGQYF.

This sequence joins TRBV6-6 and TRBJ2-7; D gene unclear. The CDR3 has 13 residues. The germline V and J ends were trimmed by 0 bases and 3 bases, with 6 bases remaining between them. The germline V gene has CDR1 MNHNY and CDR2 SVGAGI (reference sequence). The CDR3 sequence is CASSYSGIYEQYF. CDR3 DNA sequence: TGTGCCAGCAGTTACTCGGGGATCTACGAGCAGTACTTC.

This clonotype showed up just a few times. The V gene is TRBV2, the J gene TRBJ1-1; maybe TRBD1 (6 bases). The CDR3 spans 14 residues. V dropped 4 bases and J dropped 5 bases, with 14 bases sitting between them. CDR1 SNHLY and CDR2 FYNNEI come from the germline V gene. The CDR3 nucleotides are TGTGCCAGCAGTGTGTCAGGGGAAGGGACTGAAGCTTTCTTT. Translating it yields CASSVSGEGTEAFF. Supplemented by reference TRBV2 and TRBJ1-1, the full variable domain reads EPEVTQTPSHQVTQMGQEVILRCVPISNHLYFYWYRQILGQKVEFLVSFYNNEISEKSEIFDDQFSVERPDGSNFTLKIRSTKLEDSAMYFCASSVSGEGTEAFFGQGTRLTVV.